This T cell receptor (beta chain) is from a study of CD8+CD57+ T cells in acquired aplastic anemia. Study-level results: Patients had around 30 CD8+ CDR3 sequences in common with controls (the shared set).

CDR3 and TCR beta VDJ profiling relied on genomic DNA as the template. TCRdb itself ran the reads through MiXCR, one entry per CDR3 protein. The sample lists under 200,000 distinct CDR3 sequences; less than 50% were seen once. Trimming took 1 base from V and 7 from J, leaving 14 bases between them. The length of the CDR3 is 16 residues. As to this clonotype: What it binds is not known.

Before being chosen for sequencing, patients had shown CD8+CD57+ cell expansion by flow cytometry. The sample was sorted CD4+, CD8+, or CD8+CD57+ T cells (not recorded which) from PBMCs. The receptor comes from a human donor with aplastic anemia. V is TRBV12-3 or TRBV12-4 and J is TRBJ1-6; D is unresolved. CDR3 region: CASSLGEEQRNSPLHF. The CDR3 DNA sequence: TGTGCCAGCAGTTTAGGTGAGGAGCAAAGGAATTCACCCCTCCACTTT.